This T cell receptor (beta chain) derives from a study of control samples from healthy donors and cancer patients. Measured with immunoSEQ multiplex PCR; TCRdb has only the in-frame clones, and not every one. The table has 150,000 or so clones, under 95% seen once. The CDR3 extends over 13 amino acids. Trimming took off 6 bases at V and 3 bases at J, with 13 bases between the two ends. Per germline, CDR1 SGHRS and CDR2 YFSETQ. This receptor was taken from a middle-aged man in good health. The source material was blood. The V and J genes are TRBV5-1 and TRBJ2-7; D possibly corresponds to TRBD1 (6 bases). CDR3 nucleotides: TGCGCCAGCACTCCGGGACAAGGCTACGAGCAGTACTTC. This codes for CASTPGQGYEQYF.